This entry lists 29 T cell receptor beta chains sequenced from one sample in a study of human T cells and chemical hapten exposure. MiXCR was run by TCRdb on the RACE reads, yielding one entry per CDR3 protein. The table records approximately 120,000 distinct CDR3 sequences, 9% to 9.5% of them present only once. Time point specified: patch test 2, 6 weeks after DPC sensitization. Treatment meaning: therapeutic diphenylcyclopropenone sensitization with weekly scalp DPC. Specimen: whole blood, collected in connection with sensitization to the hapten diphenylcyclopropenone (DPC). These receptors all stem from a middle-aged woman with alopecia areata. Some clones in this sample may be carry-over from other donors' samples.

This chain joins TRBV13 and TRBJ1-2; D is ambiguous. Germline CDR1 is PRHDT and CDR2 is FYEKMQ (reference sequence). V lost 0 bases, J lost 0 bases, and 5 bases lay in between. The CDR3 totals 14 residues. The CDR3: CASSLGRTNYGYTF. The CDR3 DNA is TGTGCCAGCAGCTTAGGGCGGACTAACTATGGCTACACCTTC.

Comments on this clonotype: The junction shows a germline mismatch at one end, possibly a read error. The chain combines TRBV12-3 or TRBV12-4 with TRBJ2-1; no reliable D call. CDR3 length: 17 amino acids. The DNA of the CDR3 is TGTGCCAACAGTTTCCAAGTTGCGAGGAGCTCCTACAATGAGCAGTTCTTC. Translation: CANSFQVARSSYNEQFF.

The CDR3 DNA reads TGTGCCAGCAGTTCGTTTTCAGGGACTTACGAGCAGTACTTC. It translates to CASSSFSGTYEQYF. This sequence joins TRBV12-3 or TRBV12-4 and TRBJ2-7; TRBD2 might be the D (6 bases). Between the trimmed V and J ends, which lost 4 bases and 4 bases, there was a span of 14 bases. The CDR3 consists of 14 residues.

The chain uses TRBV9 and TRBJ1-2, with D unclear. The CDR3 runs to 13 residues. Germline loops: CDR1 SGDLS, CDR2 YYNGEE. Trimming removed 0 bases at V and 2 bases at J, with 5 bases between. CDR3 residues: CASSVETNYGYTF. DNA for the CDR3: TGTGCCAGCAGCGTAGAAACCAACTATGGCTACACCTTC.

This clonotype was seen more than once but under ten times. The rearrangement uses TRBV5-1 and TRBJ1-1; a possible D gene is TRBD1 (5 bases). Germline CDR1 SGHRS, CDR2 YFSETQ. The CDR3 has 14 amino acids. Trimming left V 3 bases short and J 0 bases short, with 9 bases between. In DNA, the CDR3 is TGCGCCAGCAGCTGGGGCGGGATGAACACTGAAGCTTTCTTT. Its translation: CASSWGGMNTEAFF.

The chain joins TRBV7-9 to TRBJ2-7; a possible D gene is TRBD2 (5 bases). The ends were cut back, 5 bases at V and 3 bases at J, with 14 bases in the middle. This CDR3 has 14 residues. Germline lookup yields CDR1 SEHNR and CDR2 FQNEAQ (reference sequence). The CDR3 region is CASSHPGIYYEQYF. The DNA of the CDR3 is TGTGCCAGCAGCCACCCGGGAATATACTACGAGCAGTACTTC.

The chain links TRBV25-1 to TRBJ2-7; TRBD1 matches 7 bases. The CDR3 is made up of 14 amino acids. Germline loops: CDR1 MGHDK, CDR2 SYGVNS. V was clipped by 3 bases and J by 2 bases; unmatched bases: 4. The CDR3 DNA is TGTGCCAGCAGTGATCGACAGGGCCCCTACGAGCAGTACTTC. Amino acids: CASSDRQGPYEQYF.

This chain uses TRBV18 with TRBJ1-5, with D unresolved. The germline V gene encodes CDR1 KGHSH and CDR2 LQKENI. V was cut by 3 bases and J by 7 bases, with 10 bases left in between. The CDR3 consists of 13 residues. The CDR3 DNA follows: TGTGCCAGCTCACCGCCAGAATCCCAGCCCCAGCATTTT. Residues: CASSPPESQPQHF.

This clonotype has ten or more counts. This sequence joins TRBV20-1 and TRBJ1-3; TRBD1 is a possible D gene (5 bases). Germline V gives CDR1 DFQATT, CDR2 SNEGSKA (reference sequence). CDR3 length equals 14 residues. Between the trimmed V and J ends, which lost 5 bases and 0 bases, there was a span of 11 bases. The CDR3 loop reads CSAGRGDSGNTIYF. The CDR3 nucleotides read TGCAGTGCTGGACGGGGGGACTCTGGAAACACCATATATTTT.

At least ten counts were recorded for this clonotype. This chain connects TRBV4-2 to TRBJ2-3, with D possibly being TRBD2 (6 bases). The germline gives CDR1 LGHNA, CDR2 YNFKEQ. V lost 1 base and J lost 1, with 12 bases in between. This CDR3 comprises 16 residues. The CDR3 sequence: CASSQARASGTDTQYF. In nucleotides, the CDR3 is TGTGCCAGCAGCCAAGCAAGGGCTAGCGGCACAGATACGCAGTATTTT.

This clonotype was seen a few times. V gene TRBV10-3 combines with J gene TRBJ2-3; no definite D call. The CDR3 is 14 amino acids. Germline CDR1 ENHRY, CDR2 SYGVKD. Trimming cost V 3 bases and J 0 bases, with 7 bases left between them. The CDR3 here is CAISESTSTDTQYF. DNA of the CDR3: TGTGCCATCAGTGAATCGACTAGCACAGATACGCAGTATTTT.

This clonotype was observed at least ten times. The chain combines TRBV6-6 with TRBJ2-2; possible D gene TRBD2, 6 bases. Germline lookup yields CDR1 MNHNY and CDR2 SVGAGI (reference sequence). The CDR3 spans 18 residues. V was clipped by 2 bases and J by 4 bases, with 20 bases between them. In DNA, the CDR3 is TGTGCCAGCAGTTACCGAGGAGGGCGCACACAAGCCACCGGGGAGCTGTTTTTT. As protein: CASSYRGGRTQATGELFF.

There are many counts of this clonotype. The chain carries TRBV20-1 and TRBJ1-1, with 7 positions matching TRBD1. The CDR3 covers 15 residues. Germline V gives CDR1 DFQATT, CDR2 SNEGSKA (reference sequence). V trimming: 3 bases; J trimming: 4 bases; junction bases outside the gene matches: 11. The CDR3 region is CSASTQGGAGTEAFF. In DNA, the CDR3 is TGCAGTGCTAGTACCCAGGGGGGCGCTGGCACTGAAGCTTTCTTT.

Concerning this clonotype: This may be a read error: a much more frequent sequence differs by one nucleotide. The chain combines TRBV20-1 with TRBJ1-2; D remains ambiguous. In germline, CDR1 is DFQATT, CDR2 SNEGSKA (reference sequence). CDR3 size: 12 residues. V lost 7 bases to trimming and J lost 8 bases, with 17 bases between them. The CDR3: CSVTTGPWGYTF. CDR3 DNA sequence: TGCAGTGTCACCACCGGGCCATGGGGCTACACCTTC.

This clonotype was observed at least ten times. This rearrangement joins TRBV6-4 to TRBJ2-3; D not resolved. CDR3 length equals 12 residues. V lost 6 bases to trimming and J lost 5 bases, with 9 bases between them. Per germline, CDR1 MRHNA and CDR2 SNTAGT. CDR3 loop: CASSEWGDTQYF. CDR3 sequence (DNA): TGTGCCAGCAGCGAATGGGGAGATACGCAGTATTTT.

This clonotype was recorded a few times. The V call is TRBV12-3 or TRBV12-4, the J call TRBJ2-3, with 11 bases lining up with TRBD2. The CDR3 loop spans 17 amino acids. The trim removed 6 bases at V and 0 bases at J, leaving 8 bases unmatched. CDR3 nucleotide sequence: TGTGCCAGCAGCCCGGGACTAGCGGTTACTAGCACAGATACGCAGTATTTT. Its protein product is CASSPGLAVTSTDTQYF.

This clonotype has at least ten counts. The rearrangement uses TRBV2 and TRBJ1-5; D remains unclear. This CDR3 comprises 12 residues. V was shortened by 4 bases and J by 10 bases, with 11 bases between the two germline ends. CDR1 is SNHLY, CDR2 FYNNEI, per germline. The CDR3 DNA follows: TGTGCCAGCAGTGTTTCCGCTGTCCCCCAGCATTTT. It encodes CASSVSAVPQHF. The variable domain in full, with the rest retrieved from reference TRBV2 and TRBJ1-5, is EPEVTQTPSHQVTQMGQEVILRCVPISNHLYFYWYRQILGQKVEFLVSFYNNEISEKSEIFDDQFSVERPDGSNFTLKIRSTKLEDSAMYFCASSVSAVPQHFGDGTRLSIL.

This clonotype was seen a few times. DNA of the CDR3: TGTGCCAGCTCAACCCGGGACAGGACTGAAGCTTTCTTT. Translating gives CASSTRDRTEAFF. The V and J genes are TRBV18 and TRBJ1-1, with 8 bases fitting TRBD1. The junction had 4 bases not matched to a gene; V was cut back by 5 bases and J by 5 bases. Germline values: CDR1 KGHSH, CDR2 LQKENI. The CDR3 runs to 13 residues.

This clonotype has just a few counts. The V and J genes are TRBV11-2 and TRBJ2-3; the D gene is possibly TRBD2 (6 bases). Germline CDR1 and CDR2: SGHAT and FQNNGV. V lost 4 bases to trimming and J lost 3 bases, with 11 bases between them. The CDR3 spans 14 residues. The CDR3 sequence: CASSWVGGTDTQYF. The CDR3 DNA reads TGTGCCAGCAGCTGGGTGGGGGGTACAGATACGCAGTATTTT.

This clonotype was counted only a few times. The rearrangement links TRBV24-1 to TRBJ2-1; 8 positions match TRBD2. V shed 7 bases, J shed 3 bases, and the junction held 7 bases outside the gene matches. The germline V gene encodes CDR1 KGHDR and CDR2 SFDVKD. The CDR3 sequence is 15 residues long. CDR3 nucleotide sequence: TGTGCCACCAGGGGACGGGGGGGCCTCTACAATGAGCAGTTCTTC. This encodes CATRGRGGLYNEQFF.

The chain is built from TRBV5-4 and TRBJ1-1, with a possible D match to TRBD1 (5 bases). Germline loops: CDR1 SGHNT, CDR2 YYREEE (reference sequence). There are 16 residues in the CDR3. The germline V and J ends were trimmed by 0 bases and 1 base, with 13 bases remaining between them. CDR3 sequence reads: CASSLAPGGSNTEAFF. The CDR3 coding sequence is TGTGCCAGCAGCTTGGCGCCGGGGGGTTCGAACACTGAAGCTTTCTTT.

This clonotype was seen at least ten times. The chain combines TRBV19 with TRBJ2-7; a possible D gene is TRBD2 (6 bases). The CDR3 consists of 15 residues. Trimming pared 7 bases from V and 0 bases from J, leaving 16 bases between. The germline CDR1 and CDR2 sequences are LNHDA and SQIVND (reference sequence). DNA of the CDR3: TGTGCCAGTACCCGGTCGGCGGGGAGCTCCTACGAGCAGTACTTC. As protein: CASTRSAGSSYEQYF.

A few counts support this clonotype. The J gene is TRBJ1-2, the V gene TRBV18, with unresolved D. This CDR3 is built from 16 residues. V lost 0 bases, J lost 7 bases, and 18 bases lay in between. CDR1 and CDR2 (germline): KGHSH, LQKENI. CDR3 bases: TGTGCCAGCTCACCACCAGGAGAGAGGGTCGTAAGTGGCTACACCTTC. Its translation is CASSPPGERVVSGYTF.

This clonotype was counted at least ten times. The CDR3 loop reads CASSRGGKNSGNTIYF. CDR3 nucleotides: TGTGCCAGCAGCAGAGGGGGAAAGAACTCTGGAAACACCATATATTTT. V and J are TRBV12-3 or TRBV12-4 and TRBJ1-3, with D perhaps matching TRBD1 (6 bases). CDR3 length: 16 amino acids. Trimming removed 6 bases at V and 0 bases at J, with 15 bases between.

V gene TRBV30 combines with J gene TRBJ1-2; 9 bases fit TRBD1. Germline-derived CDR1 and CDR2 are GTSNPN and SVGIG (reference sequence). The length of the CDR3 is 13 residues. With V trimmed by 1 base and J by 5 bases, 2 bases remained unmatched. CDR3 nucleotides: TGTGCCTGGAGTGGGACAGGGGCTTATGGCTACACCTTC. As protein: CAWSGTGAYGYTF.

The J gene is TRBJ2-2, the V gene TRBV28, with D unresolved. V was shortened by 2 bases and J by 4 bases, with 8 bases between the two germline ends. This CDR3 has 14 residues. In germline, CDR1 is MDHEN, CDR2 SYDVKM. The CDR3 bases are TGTGCCAGCAGTTTAGTGGAAGGCACCGGGGAGCTGTTTTTT. It yields the protein CASSLVEGTGELFF.

This clonotype occurred many times. The rearrangement joins TRBV24-1 to TRBJ1-2; TRBD1 agrees at 8 bases. This CDR3 spans 14 amino acids. The junction had 9 bases not matched to a gene; V was cut back by 5 bases and J by 8 bases. Per the germline V gene, CDR1 is KGHDR and CDR2 is SFDVKD. The CDR3 here is CATSAARGREGYTF. CDR3 in DNA: TGTGCCACCAGTGCGGCCAGGGGGCGCGAAGGCTACACCTTC.

This clonotype was counted a few times. The chain carries TRBV7-8 and TRBJ2-7; D is uncertain. This CDR3 region has 15 residues. Germline V CDR1 and CDR2: SGHVS, FQNEAQ. Trimming cost V 2 bases and J 2 bases, with 13 bases left between them. The CDR3 nucleotides read TGTGCCAGCAGCTTAATGGCCAGCATCGCCTACGAGCAGTACTTC. As protein: CASSLMASIAYEQYF.

This clonotype was seen a few times. This chain joins TRBV25-1 and TRBJ2-7; D unclear. The germline V and J ends were trimmed by 5 bases and 3 bases, with 14 bases remaining between them. The CDR3 runs 14 residues. Germline V lookup: CDR1 MGHDK, CDR2 SYGVNS. CDR3 DNA sequence: TGTGCCAGCAGTCCCGCCACACCCTGCTACGAGCAGTACTTC. Amino acids: CASSPATPCYEQYF.